This T cell receptor (beta chain) appears in the sequencing data of a study of OX40 agonist ivuxolimab in advanced cancers. Study results and limitations: At 0.1 to 3.0 mg/kg and by week 6, CD4+ and CD8+ T cells in the blood had expanded clonally.

Libraries were prepared by immunoSEQ multiplex PCR; TCRdb keeps only in-frame clonotypes and omits some of them. The sample records under 80,000 clones, roughly 87% being singletons. Trimming removed 7 bases at V and 0 bases at J, with 10 bases between. CDR3 length: 14 amino acids. Germline V gives CDR1 SNHLY, CDR2 FYNNEI. This clone was observed a handful of times. The antigen remains undetermined. The rearrangement uses TRBV2 and TRBJ1-3; maybe TRBD1 (5 bases). Material: CD4+ or CD8+ T cells sorted from blood, obtained in a trial of the OX40 agonist ivuxolimab. The receptor was derived from an adult with an advanced solid tumor such as melanoma, head and neck, liver or kidney cancer. DNA for the CDR3: TGTGCCAGCACCTCGGGGCACTCTGGAAACACCATATATTTT. Translation gives CASTSGHSGNTIYF.